A selection of T cell receptor beta chains follows, all from one sample in a study of early T cells in non-severe SARS-CoV-2 infection. MiXCR was run by TCRdb on the 5' RACE reads, yielding one entry per CDR3 protein. Seen here are 56,000 or so distinct CDR3 sequences, around 15% observed once, and the top ten hold roughly 4.3%. Specimen: whole blood, collected at baseline. These receptor sequences come from an adult who was a healthcare worker with PCR-confirmed SARS-CoV-2 infection or an uninfected control (not recorded which). Both conserved end residues are trimmed from each CDR3. The listing skips clone size in some rows; elsewhere it reads once, few, many or a size class.

>-|TRBV5-1|TRBJ1-3
ASSLAPEGGGNTIY
>-|TRBV9|TRBJ1-2
ASSSAQGTYGYT
>-|TRBV4-2|TRBJ2-3
ASSQGQAGIDTQY
>few|TRBV20-1|TRBJ1-1
SARPGSEAF
>few|TRBV30|TRBJ2-3
AWSGGTSGPSTDTQY
>-|TRBV11-2|TRBJ2-7
ASSLLRGPYEQC
>many|TRBV20-1|TRBJ1-1
SARVFQGAHAF
>few|TRBV7-6|TRBJ2-1
ASSSRGSGTMNQF
>-|TRBV12-5|TRBJ1-1
ASGSRDRGNTEAF
>few|TRBV29-1|TRBJ1-2
SAGQEGDGYT
>many|TRBV19|TRBJ2-2
ASKNRDREFGELF
>medium-sized|TRBV2|TRBJ1-1
ASRIGLDRNTEAF
>-|TRBV15|TRBJ2-7
ATSLAPPPYEQY
>-|TRBV28|TRBJ2-1
ASRSGREKNEQF
>-|TRBV12-3/TRBV12-4|TRBJ1-5
ASRGAPNQPQH
>many|TRBV12-3/TRBV12-4|TRBJ1-6
ASSLSLGGSPLH
>many|TRBV12-3/TRBV12-4|TRBJ1-1
ASSLRAGPTEAF
>many|TRBV6-1|TRBJ1-1
ASSLQGNTEAF
>-|TRBV11-1|TRBJ2-2
ASSFTGNTGELF
>-|TRBV19|TRBJ2-1
ASSIGPSSYNEQF
>-|TRBV19|TRBJ1-4
ASTDRAKLEKLF
>few|TRBV5-6|TRBJ2-7
ASSPQWGGEQY
>-|TRBV14|TRBJ1-1
ASSQVVGAPEVF
>few|TRBV7-3|TRBJ2-6
ASSLGRRDIGTIPGANVLT
>-|TRBV5-1|TRBJ2-7
ASSPTGTGGLEQY
>few|TRBV29-1|TRBJ2-1
SVEVRVNEQF
>-|TRBV6-6|TRBJ2-5
ASSSPGQGETQY
>many|TRBV18|TRBJ2-7
ASSPRRDNYEQY
>-|TRBV12-3/TRBV12-4|TRBJ2-3
ASSWDFGTDTQY
>few|TRBV7-2|TRBJ2-6
ASSLETRSEANVLT
>-|TRBV5-1|TRBJ2-7
ASSSGQPEVHEQY